This TCR beta chain was sequenced during a study of radiotherapy plus CTLA-4 blockade in lung cancer (dated by TCRdb to 2017 to 2018). Context from the whole study: Among enrolled patients, around 18% had an objective response and approximately 30% reached disease control.

The CDR3 sequence holds 13 residues, the cysteine and phenylalanine included. Only the CDR3 portion is preserved as DNA: 39 bases, with reading frame beginning at the first base. Between the V and J ends, shortened by 8 bases and 1 base respectively, the junction contains 11 bases. The study evaluated CTLA-4 blockade (ipilimumab) given together with focal radiation therapy in patients who had chemo-refractory metastatic non-small-cell lung cancer. On this clone: Its antigen is currently not known. No base quality values were provided; no much bigger clone lies one nucleotide off.

The full study reports these points: The strongest predictors of response, as reported, were early dynamic changes in blood T cell clones along with a rise in serum interferon-beta after radiation. After treatment with radiotherapy and ipilimumab, TCR clones that originated in tumors expanded in peripheral blood.

Libraries were made using the immunoSEQ multiplex PCR assay. The table comes from immuneACCESS by way of TCRdb, which keeps in-frame sequences with V and J called. Part of the clones is missing from these tables; in studies checked, under half for an unresolved V gene and the rest for unknown reasons. The sample table holds 35,000 to 40,000 clones, of which 75% to 90% were seen once. 5.5% to 7.5% of the sample is held by the ten biggest clonotypes. This TCR was recovered from a human donor with non-small cell lung cancer who had stable disease on radiotherapy plus ipilimumab. The starting material was peripheral blood, obtained from a patient treated with radiotherapy plus ipilimumab. The chain joins TRBV23-1 to TRBJ1-1, and possibly TRBD1, on 6 matching bases. TRBV23-1 is an ORF for which the function is uncertain. CDR3 reads: CASRDTQNTEAFF. The sequence in DNA is TGCGCCAGCCGGGACACCCAGAACACTGAAGCTTTCTTT.